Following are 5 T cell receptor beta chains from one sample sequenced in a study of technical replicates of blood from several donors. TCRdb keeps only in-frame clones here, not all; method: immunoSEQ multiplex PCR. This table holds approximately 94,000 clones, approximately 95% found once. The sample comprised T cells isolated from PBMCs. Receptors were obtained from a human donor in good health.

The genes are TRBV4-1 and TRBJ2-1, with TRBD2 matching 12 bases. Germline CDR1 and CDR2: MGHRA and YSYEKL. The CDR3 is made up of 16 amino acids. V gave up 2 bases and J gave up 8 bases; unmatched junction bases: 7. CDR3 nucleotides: TGCGCCAGCAGCCAAAGGGCACTAGCGGGAGGCCATGAGCAGTTCTTC. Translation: CASSQRALAGGHEQFF.

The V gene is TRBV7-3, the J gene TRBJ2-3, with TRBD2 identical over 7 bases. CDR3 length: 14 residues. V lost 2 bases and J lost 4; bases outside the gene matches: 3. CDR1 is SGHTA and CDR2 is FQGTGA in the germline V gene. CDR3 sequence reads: CASSLQAGSDTQYF. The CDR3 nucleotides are TGTGCCAGCAGCTTACAAGCGGGATCAGATACGCAGTATTTT.

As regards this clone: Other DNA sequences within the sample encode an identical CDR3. The CDR3 spells CASSIATGYEQYF. Written as DNA, the CDR3 is TGTGCCAGTAGTATCGCCACAGGGTACGAGCAGTACTTC. The rearrangement links TRBV19 to TRBJ2-7; D may be TRBD1 (6 bases). The length of the CDR3 is 13 residues. V was clipped by 3 bases and J by 4 bases, with 10 bases between them. Germline V gene sequence: CDR1 LNHDA, CDR2 SQIVND (reference sequence).

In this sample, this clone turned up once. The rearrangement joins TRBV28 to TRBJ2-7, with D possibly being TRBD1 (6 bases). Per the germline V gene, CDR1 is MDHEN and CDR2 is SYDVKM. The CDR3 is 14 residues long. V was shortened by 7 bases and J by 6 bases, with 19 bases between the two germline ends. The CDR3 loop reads CASTDRFLYSEQYF. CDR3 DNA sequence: TGTGCCAGCACCGACAGGTTTCTCTACTCCGAGCAGTACTTC.

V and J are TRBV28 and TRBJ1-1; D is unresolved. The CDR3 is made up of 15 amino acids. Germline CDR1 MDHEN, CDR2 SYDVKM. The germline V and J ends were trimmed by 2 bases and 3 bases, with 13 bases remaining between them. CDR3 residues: CASSLAGRLYTEAFF. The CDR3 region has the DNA TGTGCCAGCAGTTTAGCGGGAAGACTGTACACTGAAGCTTTCTTT. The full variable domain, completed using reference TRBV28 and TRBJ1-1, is DVKVTQSSRYLVKRTGEKVFLECVQDMDHENMFWYRQDPGLGLRLIYFSYDVKMKEKGDIPEGYSVSREKKERFSLILESASTNQTSMYLCASSLAGRLYTEAFFGQGTRLTVV.